This TCR beta chain came from a study of immune evolution from preneoplasia to lung adenocarcinoma. Broader study findings: Normal lung had the highest top T cell clone frequencies.

Sequenced by immunoSEQ multiplex PCR; TCRdb stores in-frame clones only, minus some. The data show about 8,300 clones, 70% to 90% seen once. Germline CDR1 reads LGHNA; CDR2 reads YNFKEQ. Deletions cut 2 bases from V and 8 bases from J, with 9 bases between. The CDR3 spans 12 residues. A word on this clone: What it binds is unknown.

The specimen sequenced was FFPE minimally invasive lung adenocarcinoma tissue. This clonotype originated in a person in their 70s with lung adenocarcinoma. The chain couples TRBV4-2 to TRBJ1-2; maybe TRBD1 (6 bases). CDR3 in DNA: TGTGCCAGCAGCCAAAGGACAGACGGCTACACCTTC. Its protein product is CASSQRTDGYTF.